This TCR beta chain came from a study of T cell repertoires and HLA-DP antigens. Points on this clone: No antigen is known for it.

Primers targeted 54 TRBV and 13 TRBJ segments. Sequencing was performed with immunoSEQ multiplex PCR; in TCRdb, only in-frame clones are kept and a portion is missing. The table includes roughly 110,000 clones, approximately 92% detected once. V lost 3 bases and J lost 1; bases outside the gene matches: 7. The CDR3 contains 16 residues. The germline CDR1 and CDR2 sequences are SGHKS and YYEKEE (reference sequence). Sequencing was performed on CD4+ T cells from PBMCs. The chain couples TRBV5-5 to TRBJ2-7; 10 positions match TRBD2. The TCR comes from a woman aged 18-29 years in good health and CMV-seronegative. In nucleotides, the CDR3 is TGTGCCAGCAGCTCCCATTCTAGCGGGAGTTCCTACGAGCAGTACTTC. Translating gives CASSSHSSGSSYEQYF.